One and the same sample provided the 20 T cell receptor beta chains below, sequenced in a study of blood T cell repertoires in COVID-19. TCRdb's table, derived via immunoSEQ multiplex PCR, lists solely in-frame clones and lacks some. The sample has roughly 95,000 clones, about 80% seen once. Sequencing was performed on peripheral blood. The receptors derive from an elderly man with acute or convalescent COVID-19.

The V gene is TRBV15, the J gene TRBJ1-2, with D unclear. The CDR3 spans 12 residues. Germline CDR1 reads LNHNV; CDR2 reads YYDKDF (reference sequence). V dropped 4 bases and J dropped 8 bases, with 11 bases sitting between them. The CDR3 DNA sequence: TGTGCCACCAGCACCCCTGACTCCGGCTACACCTTC. Its translation is CATSTPDSGYTF.

The rearrangement uses TRBV6-5 and TRBJ2-7; 8 nucleotides match TRBD1. The trim removed 4 bases at V and 3 bases at J, leaving 8 bases unmatched. The germline CDR1 and CDR2 sequences are MNHEY and SVGAGI. The CDR3 covers 15 residues. DNA for the CDR3: TGTGCCAGCAGTTCGGCCGGGACAGGACTCTACGAGCAGTACTTC. The encoded protein is CASSSAGTGLYEQYF.

This rearrangement joins TRBV5-6 to TRBJ1-2, with 8 bases fitting TRBD1. The CDR3 length is 15 residues. CDR1 is SGHDT and CDR2 is YYEEEE in the germline V gene. V lost 4 bases and J lost 6; bases outside the gene matches: 11. CDR3 amino acids: CASSQLDRGGHGYTF. CDR3 DNA sequence: TGTGCCAGCAGCCAACTCGACAGGGGTGGGCATGGCTACACCTTC.

V is TRBV6-5 and J is TRBJ2-6; 8 bases fit TRBD1. V lost 7 bases, J lost 3 bases, and 5 bases stayed unmatched. From germline, CDR1 is MNHEY and CDR2 SVGAGI. The CDR3 has 15 residues. CDR3 residues: CASTTGDSGANVLTF. The CDR3 nucleotides are TGTGCCAGCACGACAGGGGACAGTGGGGCCAACGTCCTGACTTTC.

The chain employs TRBV28 and TRBJ1-5; 9 bases fit TRBD1. CDR3 size: 16 residues. V lost 4 bases and J lost 2; bases outside the gene matches: 6. Germline loops: CDR1 MDHEN, CDR2 SYDVKM. CDR3 residues: CASSSGQGKGNQPQHF. CDR3 DNA sequence: TGTGCCAGCAGTTCTGGACAGGGGAAGGGCAATCAGCCCCAGCATTTT.

The chain employs TRBV6-2 or TRBV6-3 and TRBJ2-7, with a tentative D call TRBD2 (5 bases). The CDR3 length is 15 residues. The germline gives CDR1 MNHEY, CDR2 SVGEGT. V was pared by 0 bases and J by 0 bases, with 9 bases between. CDR3 DNA sequence: TGTGCCAGCAGTTACTCGAGCGGCAGCTCCTACGAGCAGTACTTC. Its translation is CASSYSSGSSYEQYF.

The chain links TRBV30 to TRBJ1-6; D is unclear. Trimming left V 3 bases short and J 11 bases short, with 14 bases between. The germline CDR1 and CDR2 sequences are GTSNPN and SVGIG (reference sequence). This CDR3 is 13 amino acids long. In DNA form, the CDR3 reads TGTGCCTGGAGCCTTAGTTCCGAGGCACCCCTCCACTTT. Translation gives CAWSLSSEAPLHF.

The gene calls are TRBV30 and TRBJ2-7, with D perhaps TRBD2 (6 bases). Germline loops: CDR1 GTSNPN, CDR2 SVGIG (reference sequence). V was clipped by 0 bases and J by 3 bases, with 15 bases between them. The CDR3 is 15 amino acids. The CDR3 DNA reads as TGTGCCTGGAGTGTAGGTATAAGCGGGCTCTACGAGCAGTACTTC. Translated: CAWSVGISGLYEQYF.

The chain joins TRBV19 to TRBJ2-3, with TRBD2 matching 9 bases. Trimming removed 4 bases from V and 1 base from J; junction bases left unmatched: 3. This CDR3 is built from 15 residues. Germline CDR1 and CDR2: LNHDA and SQIVND (reference sequence). DNA of the CDR3: TGTGCCAGTAGTAGAAGACTAGCGGGCACAGATACGCAGTATTTT. It codes for CASSRRLAGTDTQYF. Full variable domain (remainder filled in from reference TRBV19 and TRBJ2-3): DGGITQSPKYLFRKEGQNVTLSCEQNLNHDAMYWYRQDPGQGLRLIYYSQIVNDFQKGDIAEGYSVSREKKESFPLTVTSAQKNPTAFYLCASSRRLAGTDTQYFGPGTRLTVL.

The V and J genes are TRBV20-1 and TRBJ1-5; TRBD1 is a possible D gene (5 bases). Germline V gene data show CDR1 as DFQATT and CDR2 as SNEGSKA (reference sequence). The CDR3 contains 13 residues. The V gene lost 3 bases and the J gene lost 7 bases, with 13 bases spanning the gap. CDR3 sequence (DNA): TGCAGTGCTAGTAGGGCAGGGTACCAGCCCCAGCATTTT. It specifies CSASRAGYQPQHF.

The chain is built from TRBV12-3 or TRBV12-4 and TRBJ1-2; no firm D call. Between the trimmed V and J ends, which lost 5 bases and 0 bases, there was a span of 4 bases. This CDR3 region has 12 residues. The CDR3 sequence: CASSQSNYGYTF. The DNA of the CDR3 is TGTGCCAGCAGTCAATCTAACTATGGCTACACCTTC.

The chain recombines TRBV19 with TRBJ1-4; D is perhaps TRBD1 (6 bases). V was pared by 5 bases and J by 6 bases, with 16 bases between. Looked up from germline, CDR1 is LNHDA and CDR2 is SQIVND (reference sequence). The CDR3 loop spans 15 amino acids. The CDR3 sequence: CASSSGGKWDEKLFF. DNA of the CDR3: TGTGCCAGTAGTTCTGGGGGCAAATGGGATGAAAAACTGTTTTTT.

V usage is TRBV24-1 and J usage is TRBJ2-2, with TRBD1 as a possible D gene (5 bases). The CDR3 runs to 14 residues. V lost 7 bases and J lost 5, with 13 bases in between. The germline gives CDR1 KGHDR, CDR2 SFDVKD. CDR3 region: CATRRPGWTGELFF. CDR3 nucleotides: TGTGCCACCAGGAGGCCAGGGTGGACCGGGGAGCTGTTTTTT.

For this clone: A junction boundary mismatches the germline segment, possibly from a read error. The chain joins TRBV3-1 (or the pseudogene TRBV3-2) to TRBJ2-7, with D possibly matching TRBD2 (5 bases). Germline V lookup: CDR1 LGHDT, CDR2 YNNKEL (reference sequence). CDR3 length equals 14 residues. The CDR3 protein is CASSQSGSSHEQYF. CDR3 nucleotides: TGTGCCAGCAGCCAAAGTGGGAGCTCCCACGAGCAGTACTTC.

This chain links TRBV18 with TRBJ2-5; D is perhaps TRBD1 (5 bases). The V gene's germline CDR1 is KGHSH and CDR2 LQKENI. The CDR3 consists of 17 residues. V gave up 3 bases and J gave up 3 bases, with 20 bases separating them. The chain's CDR3 is CASSPQNVRQLEETQYF. The CDR3, as DNA: TGTGCCAGCTCACCCCAAAATGTGAGACAGCTAGAAGAGACCCAGTACTTC.

This clone was detected a few times. The V and J genes are TRBV2 and TRBJ2-7; 12 positions agree with TRBD1. Germline loops: CDR1 SNHLY, CDR2 FYNNEI. J lost 6 bases, V lost 2 bases, and 5 bases had no gene match. This CDR3 spans 15 amino acids. CDR3 in DNA: TGTGCCAGCAGTGAAAGGCGGGACAGGGGGCTCGAGCAGTACTTC. Translated: CASSERRDRGLEQYF.

The chain links TRBV21-1 to TRBJ2-7; TRBD2, the D gene given by the table, was not confirmed from the DNA. TRBV21-1 is assigned pseudogene status. CDR3 length: 12 amino acids. The CDR3 region has the DNA TGTGCCAGCAGCAACAGGAGGGAGCGACAGTACTTC. Translating gives CASSNRRERQYF.

The chain employs TRBV28 and TRBJ2-7, with 9 bases lining up with TRBD2. CDR3 size: 12 residues. Germline-derived CDR1 and CDR2 are MDHEN and SYDVKM. The V and J ends lost 7 bases and 7 bases, in that order; junction bases with no gene match: 5. The CDR3 bases are TGTGCCAGCACCACGGGACTAGCAGAGCAGTACTTC. This sequence encodes CASTTGLAEQYF.

CDR3 loop: CASSREGLPYEQYF. The CDR3 bases are TGTGCCAGCAGTCGGGAGGGCCTTCCTTACGAGCAGTACTTC. The V gene is TRBV28, the J gene TRBJ2-7, with 8 bases fitting TRBD2. The CDR3 runs 14 residues. Germline V CDR1 and CDR2: MDHEN, SYDVKM. The J segment lost 4 bases and the V segment lost 5 bases, leaving 7 bases of the junction unmatched.

This clone was recorded a few times. The chain uses TRBV11-2 and TRBJ2-7, with 8 bases matching TRBD2. CDR1 and CDR2 (germline): SGHAT, FQNNGV. The CDR3 length is 15 residues. V was pared by 5 bases and J by 5 bases, with 11 bases of the junction left unmatched. CDR3 DNA sequence: TGTGCCAGCAGCCGTCGCACGGGAGGGCCCGACGAGCAGTACTTC. Its protein is CASSRRTGGPDEQYF.